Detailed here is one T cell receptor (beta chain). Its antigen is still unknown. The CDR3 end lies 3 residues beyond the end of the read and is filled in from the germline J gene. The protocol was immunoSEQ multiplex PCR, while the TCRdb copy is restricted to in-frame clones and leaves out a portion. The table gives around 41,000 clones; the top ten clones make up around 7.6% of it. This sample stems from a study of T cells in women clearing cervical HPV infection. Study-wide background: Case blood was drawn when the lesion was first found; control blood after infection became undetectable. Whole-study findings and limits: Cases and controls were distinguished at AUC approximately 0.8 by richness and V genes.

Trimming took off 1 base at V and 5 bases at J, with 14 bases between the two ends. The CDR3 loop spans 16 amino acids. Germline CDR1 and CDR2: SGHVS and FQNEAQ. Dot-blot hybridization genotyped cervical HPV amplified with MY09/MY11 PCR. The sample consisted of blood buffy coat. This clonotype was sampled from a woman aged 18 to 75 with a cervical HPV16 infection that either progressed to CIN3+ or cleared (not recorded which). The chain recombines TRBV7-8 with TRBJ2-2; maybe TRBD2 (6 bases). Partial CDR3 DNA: TGTGCCAGCAGCTTAGGAAGGCTAGCGTTTACCGGGGAG. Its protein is CASSLGRLAFTGE. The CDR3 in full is CASSLGRLAFTGELFF.